The subject of this entry is one TCR beta chain. The authors' processing: Scientists estimated how many nucleated cells there were by amplifying reference gene primers. Data came from immunoSEQ multiplex PCR; TCRdb stores just in-frame clones and leaves some out. That table furnishes V, J and clone size, whereas the DNA furnished D and trimming. The table has around 180,000 clones, about 85% seen once; the top ten hold 2.5% to 3%. This entry comes from a study of blood T cell repertoires in COVID-19. Study at large: Sites in the United States, Italy and Spain provided acute and convalescent COVID-19 samples. T cells, B-cell-depleted T cells, or PBMCs provided the cDNA or gDNA that served as material.

Germline V lookup: CDR1 MNHEY, CDR2 SVGAGI. Trimming took off 0 bases at V and 11 bases at J, with 16 bases between the two ends. This CDR3 is 15 amino acids long. The rearrangement links TRBV6-5 to TRBJ2-2; D is possibly TRBD2 (6 bases). Source material: peripheral blood. The receptor was isolated from a woman aged 25 to 39 with active or convalescent COVID-19. CDR3 sequence: CASSYSGTGGTELFF. The CDR3 DNA reads as TGTGCCAGCAGTTACTCTGGGACTGGCGGCACCGAGCTGTTTTTT.